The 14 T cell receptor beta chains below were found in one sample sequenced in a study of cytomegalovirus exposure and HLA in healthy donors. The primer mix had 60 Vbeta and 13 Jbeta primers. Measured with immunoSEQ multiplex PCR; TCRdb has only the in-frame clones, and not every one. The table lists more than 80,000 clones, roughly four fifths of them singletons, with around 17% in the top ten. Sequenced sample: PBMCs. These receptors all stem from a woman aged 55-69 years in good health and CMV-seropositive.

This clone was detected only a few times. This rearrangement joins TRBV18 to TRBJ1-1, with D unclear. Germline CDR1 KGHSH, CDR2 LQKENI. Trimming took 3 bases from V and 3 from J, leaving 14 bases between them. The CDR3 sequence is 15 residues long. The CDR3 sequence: CASSPLARTYTEAFF. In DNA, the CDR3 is TGTGCCAGCTCACCCCTAGCCAGAACTTACACTGAAGCTTTCTTT.

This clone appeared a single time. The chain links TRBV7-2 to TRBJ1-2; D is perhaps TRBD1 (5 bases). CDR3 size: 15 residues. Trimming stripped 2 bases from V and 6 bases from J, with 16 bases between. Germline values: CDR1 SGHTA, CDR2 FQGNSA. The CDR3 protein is CASSLTGIVENGYTF. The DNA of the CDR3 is TGTGCCAGCAGCTTAACAGGAATCGTAGAAAATGGCTACACCTTC. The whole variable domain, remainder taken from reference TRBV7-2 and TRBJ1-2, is GAGVSQSPSNKVTEKGKDVELRCDPISGHTALYWYRQSLGQGLEFLIYFQGNSAPDKSGLPSDRFSAERTGGSVSTLTIQRTQQEDSAVYLCASSLTGIVENGYTFGSGTRLTVV.

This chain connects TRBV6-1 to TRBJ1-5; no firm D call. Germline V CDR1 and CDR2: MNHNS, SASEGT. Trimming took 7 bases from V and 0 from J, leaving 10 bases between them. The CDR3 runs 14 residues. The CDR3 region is CASNVAHSNQPQHF. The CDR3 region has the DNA TGTGCCAGCAACGTCGCGCATAGCAATCAGCCCCAGCATTTT.

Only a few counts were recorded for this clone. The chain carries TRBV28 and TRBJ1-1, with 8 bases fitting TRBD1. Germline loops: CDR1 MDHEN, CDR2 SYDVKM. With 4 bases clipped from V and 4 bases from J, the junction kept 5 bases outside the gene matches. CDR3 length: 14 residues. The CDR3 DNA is TGTGCCAGCAGTTATGGGACAGGACCCACTGAAGCTTTCTTT. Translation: CASSYGTGPTEAFF.

CDR3 sequence (DNA): TGCGCCAGCAGCTTAGGAGACAATCAGCCCCAGCATTTT. Its translation: CASSLGDNQPQHF. The chain uses TRBV5-1 and TRBJ1-5, with D unclear. The CDR3 runs to 13 residues. The V and J ends lost 2 bases and 3 bases respectively, with 6 bases between them. The germline gives CDR1 SGHRS, CDR2 YFSETQ. The full variable domain, rest sourced from reference TRBV5-1 and TRBJ1-5, is KAGVTQTPRYLIKTRGQQVTLSCSPISGHRSVSWYQQTPGQGLQFLFEYFSETQRNKGNFPGRFSGRQFSNSRSEMNVSTLELGDSALYLCASSLGDNQPQHFGDGTRLSIL.

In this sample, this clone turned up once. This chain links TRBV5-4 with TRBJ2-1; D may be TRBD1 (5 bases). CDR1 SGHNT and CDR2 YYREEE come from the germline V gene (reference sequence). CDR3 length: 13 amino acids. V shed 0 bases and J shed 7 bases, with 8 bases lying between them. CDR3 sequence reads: CASSLAGPNEQFF. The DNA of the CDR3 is TGTGCCAGCAGCTTGGCAGGGCCAAATGAGCAGTTCTTC.

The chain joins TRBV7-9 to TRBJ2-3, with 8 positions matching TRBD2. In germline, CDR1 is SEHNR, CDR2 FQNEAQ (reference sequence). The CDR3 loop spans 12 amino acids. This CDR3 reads CSPGGSTDTQYF. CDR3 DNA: TGTTCCCCGGGGGGGAGCACAGATACGCAGTATTTT.

This CDR3 is CASSGNGIYLTGANVLTF. The CDR3 coding sequence is TGTGCCAGCAGCGGAAACGGGATTTACCTAACTGGGGCCAACGTCCTGACTTTC. The rearrangement links TRBV5-6 to TRBJ2-6, with a weak D call TRBD2 (5 bases). The germline V gene encodes CDR1 SGHDT and CDR2 YYEEEE. This CDR3 spans 18 amino acids. Trimming shortened V by 4 bases and J by 2 bases, and 19 bases separated the two germline ends.

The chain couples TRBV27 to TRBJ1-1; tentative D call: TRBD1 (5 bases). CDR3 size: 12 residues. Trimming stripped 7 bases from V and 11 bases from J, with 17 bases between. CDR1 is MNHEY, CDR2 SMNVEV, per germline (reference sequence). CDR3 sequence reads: CASKGTGGRAFF. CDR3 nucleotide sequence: TGTGCCAGCAAAGGGACTGGCGGCCGGGCTTTCTTT.

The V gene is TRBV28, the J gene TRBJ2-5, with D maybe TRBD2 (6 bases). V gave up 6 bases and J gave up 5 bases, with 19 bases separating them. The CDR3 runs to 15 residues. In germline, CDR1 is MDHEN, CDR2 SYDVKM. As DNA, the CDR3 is TGTGCCAGCAGATTCGGAGGGGCGCCACGGGAGACCCAGTACTTC. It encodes CASRFGGAPRETQYF.

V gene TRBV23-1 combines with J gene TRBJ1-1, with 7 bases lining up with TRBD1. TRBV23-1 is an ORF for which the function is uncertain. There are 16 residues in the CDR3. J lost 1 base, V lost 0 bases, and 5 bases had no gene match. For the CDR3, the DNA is TGCGCCAGCAGTCAATCTCCCGACAGGGAGAACACTGAAGCTTTCTTT. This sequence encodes CASSQSPDRENTEAFF.

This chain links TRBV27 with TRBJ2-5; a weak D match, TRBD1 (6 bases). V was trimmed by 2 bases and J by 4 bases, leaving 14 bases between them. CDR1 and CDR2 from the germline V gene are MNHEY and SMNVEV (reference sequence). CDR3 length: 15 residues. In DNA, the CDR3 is TGTGCCAGCAGTTTACGGATCAGGGGCGGAGAGACCCAGTACTTC. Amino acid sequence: CASSLRIRGGETQYF.

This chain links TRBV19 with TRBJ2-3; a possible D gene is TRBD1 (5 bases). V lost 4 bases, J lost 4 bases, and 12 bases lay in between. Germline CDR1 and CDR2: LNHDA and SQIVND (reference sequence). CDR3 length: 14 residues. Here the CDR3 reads CASSRALGADTQYF. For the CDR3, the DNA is TGTGCCAGTAGTAGGGCCCTAGGGGCAGATACGCAGTATTTT.

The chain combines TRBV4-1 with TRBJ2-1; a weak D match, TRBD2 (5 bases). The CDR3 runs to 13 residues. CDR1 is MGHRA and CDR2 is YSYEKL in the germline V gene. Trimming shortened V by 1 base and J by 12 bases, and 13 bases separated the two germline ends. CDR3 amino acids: CASSQGEFEGQFF. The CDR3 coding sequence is TGCGCCAGCAGCCAAGGGGAATTCGAGGGGCAGTTCTTC.